This T cell receptor beta chain was obtained from a study of blood T cell repertoires in COVID-19. The overall study: Italy, Spain and the United States were the sources of the convalescent and acute COVID-19 samples. Nucleic acid was either cDNA or gDNA, and it came from T cells, B-cell-depleted T cells, or PBMCs.

The Seattle patients joined while their infection was active and were tracked longitudinally afterward. The V gene's germline CDR1 is SGHRS and CDR2 YFSETQ. J was trimmed by 6 bases and V by 4 bases; bases with no gene match: 10. The CDR3 spans 14 residues. Per the authors' pipeline: Reference gene primer amplification yielded estimated nucleated cell counts. Sequencing was performed with immunoSEQ multiplex PCR; in TCRdb, only in-frame clones are kept and a portion is missing. D and trimming were read from the DNA, whereas the V and J calls and clone size are those reported in that table. The sample shows 200,000 to 300,000 clones, around 90% of them seen only once.

The gene calls are TRBV5-1 and TRBJ2-7, with 7 bases identical to TRBD1. The TCR comes from a woman aged 55 to 70 with COVID-19, enrolled during active disease. Material for sequencing was peripheral blood. CDR3 bases: TGCGCCAGCAGCGGGCAGGGGGTCAGAGGCGAGCAGTACTTC. This gives the protein CASSGQGVRGEQYF.